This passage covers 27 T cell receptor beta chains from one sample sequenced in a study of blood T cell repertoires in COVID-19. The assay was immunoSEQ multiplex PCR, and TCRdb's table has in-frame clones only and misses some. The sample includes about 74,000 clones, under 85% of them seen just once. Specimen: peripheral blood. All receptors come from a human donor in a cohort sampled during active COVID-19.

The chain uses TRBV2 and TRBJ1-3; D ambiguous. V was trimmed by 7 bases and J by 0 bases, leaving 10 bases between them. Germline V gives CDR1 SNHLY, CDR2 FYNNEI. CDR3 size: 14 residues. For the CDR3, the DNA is TGTGCCAGCACCCGTTCCCGCTCTGGAAACACCATATATTTT. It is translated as CASTRSRSGNTIYF.

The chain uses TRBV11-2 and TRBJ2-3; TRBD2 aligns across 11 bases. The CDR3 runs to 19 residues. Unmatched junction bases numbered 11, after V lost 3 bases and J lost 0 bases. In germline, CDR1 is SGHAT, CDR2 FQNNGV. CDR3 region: CASSLSRLAGGRSTDTQYF. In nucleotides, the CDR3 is TGTGCCAGCAGCTTGTCTCGGCTAGCGGGGGGCCGGAGCACAGATACGCAGTATTTT.

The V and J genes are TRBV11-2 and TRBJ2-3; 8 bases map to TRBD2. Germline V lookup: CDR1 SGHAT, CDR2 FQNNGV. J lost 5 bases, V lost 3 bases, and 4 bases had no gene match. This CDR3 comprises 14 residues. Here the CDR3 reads CASSFSGGGDTQYF. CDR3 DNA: TGTGCCAGCAGCTTCAGCGGGGGTGGAGATACGCAGTATTTT.

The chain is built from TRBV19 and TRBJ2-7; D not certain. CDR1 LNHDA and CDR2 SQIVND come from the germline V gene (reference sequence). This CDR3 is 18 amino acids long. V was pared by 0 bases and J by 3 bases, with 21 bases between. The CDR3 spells CASSIDLFPGRRVYEQYF. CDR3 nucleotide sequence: TGTGCCAGTAGTATAGACCTTTTCCCGGGTCGACGGGTCTACGAGCAGTACTTC. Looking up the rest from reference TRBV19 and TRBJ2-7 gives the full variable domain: DGGITQSPKYLFRKEGQNVTLSCEQNLNHDAMYWYRQDPGQGLRLIYYSQIVNDFQKGDIAEGYSVSREKKESFPLTVTSAQKNPTAFYLCASSIDLFPGRRVYEQYFGPGTRLTVT.

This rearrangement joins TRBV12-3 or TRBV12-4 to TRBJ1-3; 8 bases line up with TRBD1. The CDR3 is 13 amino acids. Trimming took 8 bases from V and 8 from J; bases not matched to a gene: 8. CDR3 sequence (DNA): TGTGCCAGCGGGAGGACAGGGAGCGACACCATATATTTT. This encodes CASGRTGSDTIYF.

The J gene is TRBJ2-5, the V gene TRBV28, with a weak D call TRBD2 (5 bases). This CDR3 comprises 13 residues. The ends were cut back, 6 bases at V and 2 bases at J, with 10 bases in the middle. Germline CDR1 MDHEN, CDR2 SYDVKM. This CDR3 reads CASRTGIQETQYF. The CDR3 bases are TGTGCCAGCAGGACGGGAATTCAAGAGACCCAGTACTTC.

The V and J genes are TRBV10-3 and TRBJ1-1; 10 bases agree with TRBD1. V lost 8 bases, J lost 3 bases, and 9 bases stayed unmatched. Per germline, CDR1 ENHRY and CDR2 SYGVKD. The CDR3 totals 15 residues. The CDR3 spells CAISGTGAGDTEAFF. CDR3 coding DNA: TGTGCCATCTCCGGGACAGGGGCCGGGGACACTGAAGCTTTCTTT.

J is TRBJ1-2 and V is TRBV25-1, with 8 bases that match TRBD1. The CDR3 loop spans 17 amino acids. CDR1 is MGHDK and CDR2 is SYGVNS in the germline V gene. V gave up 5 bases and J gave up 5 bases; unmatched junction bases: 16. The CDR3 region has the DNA TGTGCCAGCAGTAGAAGAGGGCCGGGACAGGATTTTTATGGCTACACCTTC. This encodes CASSRRGPGQDFYGYTF.

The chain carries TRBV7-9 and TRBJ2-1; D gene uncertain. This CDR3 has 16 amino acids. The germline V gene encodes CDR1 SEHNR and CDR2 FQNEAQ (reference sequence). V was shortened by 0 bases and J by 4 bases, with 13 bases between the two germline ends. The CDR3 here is CASSLAFSSEYNEQFF. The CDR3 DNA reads TGTGCCAGCAGCTTAGCGTTTTCTAGTGAATACAATGAGCAGTTCTTC. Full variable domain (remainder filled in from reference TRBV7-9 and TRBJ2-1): DTGVSQNPRHKITKRGQNVTFRCDPISEHNRLYWYRQTLGQGPEFLTYFQNEAQLEKSRLLSDRFSAERPKGSFSTLEIQRTEQGDSAMYLCASSLAFSSEYNEQFFGPGTRLTVL.

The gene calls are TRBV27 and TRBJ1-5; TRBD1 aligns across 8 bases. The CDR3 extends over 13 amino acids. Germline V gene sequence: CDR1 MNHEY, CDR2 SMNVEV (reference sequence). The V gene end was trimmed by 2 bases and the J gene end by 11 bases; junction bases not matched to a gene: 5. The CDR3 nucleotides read TGTGCCAGCAGTTTAAACCGACAGGGGACCCAGCATTTT. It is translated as CASSLNRQGTQHF.

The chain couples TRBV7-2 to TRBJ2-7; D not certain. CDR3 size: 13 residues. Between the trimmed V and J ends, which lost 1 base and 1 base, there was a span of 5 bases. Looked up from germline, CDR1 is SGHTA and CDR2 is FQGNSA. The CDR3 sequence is CASSLGRSYEQYF. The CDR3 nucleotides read TGTGCCAGCAGCTTAGGGCGGTCCTACGAGCAGTACTTC. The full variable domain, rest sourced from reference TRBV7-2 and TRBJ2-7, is GAGVSQSPSNKVTEKGKDVELRCDPISGHTALYWYRQSLGQGLEFLIYFQGNSAPDKSGLPSDRFSAERTGGSVSTLTIQRTQQEDSAVYLCASSLGRSYEQYFGPGTRLTVT.

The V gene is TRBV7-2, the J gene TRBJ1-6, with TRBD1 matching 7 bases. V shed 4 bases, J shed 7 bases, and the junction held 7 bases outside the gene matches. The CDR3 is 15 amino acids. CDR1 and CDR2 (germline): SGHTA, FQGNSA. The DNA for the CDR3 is TGTGCCAGCAGCTCAGCGTCAGGGGGAAATTCACCCCTCCACTTT. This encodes CASSSASGGNSPLHF.

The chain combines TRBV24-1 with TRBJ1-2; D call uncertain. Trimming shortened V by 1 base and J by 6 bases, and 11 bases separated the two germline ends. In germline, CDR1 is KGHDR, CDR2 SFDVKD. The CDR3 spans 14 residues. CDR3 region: CATSDFTEVHGYTF. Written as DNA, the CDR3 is TGTGCCACCAGTGATTTTACGGAGGTCCATGGCTACACCTTC.

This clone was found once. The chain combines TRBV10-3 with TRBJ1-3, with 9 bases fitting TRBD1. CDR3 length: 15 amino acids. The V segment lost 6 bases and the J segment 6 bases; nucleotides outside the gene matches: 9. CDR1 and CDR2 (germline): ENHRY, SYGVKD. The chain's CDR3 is CAIRAGQGMENTIYF. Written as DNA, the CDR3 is TGTGCCATCAGGGCGGGACAGGGTATGGAAAACACCATATATTTT.

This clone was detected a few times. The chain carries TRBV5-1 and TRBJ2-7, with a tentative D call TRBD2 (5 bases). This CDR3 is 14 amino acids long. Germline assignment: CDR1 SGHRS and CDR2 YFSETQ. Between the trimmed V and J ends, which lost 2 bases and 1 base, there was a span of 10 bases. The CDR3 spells CASSLLGLSYEQYF. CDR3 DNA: TGCGCCAGCAGCTTATTAGGACTTTCCTACGAGCAGTACTTC.

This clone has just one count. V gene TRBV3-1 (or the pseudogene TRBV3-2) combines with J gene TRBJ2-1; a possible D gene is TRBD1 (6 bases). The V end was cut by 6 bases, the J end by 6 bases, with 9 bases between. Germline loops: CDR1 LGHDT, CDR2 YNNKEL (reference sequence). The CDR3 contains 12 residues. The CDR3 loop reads CASRRGGNEQFF. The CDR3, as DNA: TGTGCCAGCAGGCGAGGGGGCAATGAGCAGTTCTTC.

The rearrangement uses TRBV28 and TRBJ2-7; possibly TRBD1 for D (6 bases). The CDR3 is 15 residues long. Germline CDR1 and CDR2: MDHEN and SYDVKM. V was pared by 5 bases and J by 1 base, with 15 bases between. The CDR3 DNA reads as TGTGCCAGCAGTGTCGGACAGTCTTCTTCCTACGAGCAGTACTTC. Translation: CASSVGQSSSYEQYF. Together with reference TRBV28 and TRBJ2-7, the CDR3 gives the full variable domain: DVKVTQSSRYLVKRTGEKVFLECVQDMDHENMFWYRQDPGLGLRLIYFSYDVKMKEKGDIPEGYSVSREKKERFSLILESASTNQTSMYLCASSVGQSSSYEQYFGPGTRLTVT.

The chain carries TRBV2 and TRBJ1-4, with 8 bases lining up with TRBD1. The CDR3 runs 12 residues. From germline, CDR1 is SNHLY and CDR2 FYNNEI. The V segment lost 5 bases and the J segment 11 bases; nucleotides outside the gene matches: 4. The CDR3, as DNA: TGTGCCAGCAGTCTGGACAGGGTGAAACTGTTTTTT. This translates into CASSLDRVKLFF.

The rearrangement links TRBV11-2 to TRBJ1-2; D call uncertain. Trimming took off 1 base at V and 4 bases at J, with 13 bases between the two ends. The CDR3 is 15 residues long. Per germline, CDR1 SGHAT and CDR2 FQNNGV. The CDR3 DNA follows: TGTGCCAGCAGCTTAGGAGTCGGTTCCTCCTATGGCTACACCTTC. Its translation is CASSLGVGSSYGYTF.

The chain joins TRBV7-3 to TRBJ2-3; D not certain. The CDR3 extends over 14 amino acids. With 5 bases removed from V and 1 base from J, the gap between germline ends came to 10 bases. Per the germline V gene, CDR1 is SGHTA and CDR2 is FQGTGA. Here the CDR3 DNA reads TGTGCCAGCAGCCCGGGTGGCGGCACAGATACGCAGTATTTT. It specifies CASSPGGGTDTQYF.

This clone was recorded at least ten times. CDR3 protein: CASSLWSQETQYF. The CDR3 DNA is TGTGCCAGCAGCTTATGGAGCCAAGAGACCCAGTACTTC. The genes are TRBV11-2 and TRBJ2-5; D gene unclear. V was shortened by 2 bases and J by 1 base, with 5 bases between the two germline ends. Per germline, CDR1 SGHAT and CDR2 FQNNGV. The CDR3 spans 13 residues.

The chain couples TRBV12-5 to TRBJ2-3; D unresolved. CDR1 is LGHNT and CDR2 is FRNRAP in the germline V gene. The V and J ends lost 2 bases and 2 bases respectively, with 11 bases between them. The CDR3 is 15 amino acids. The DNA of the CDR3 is TGTGCTAGTGGTTTGAGATCAGGTTACACAGATACGCAGTATTTT. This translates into CASGLRSGYTDTQYF. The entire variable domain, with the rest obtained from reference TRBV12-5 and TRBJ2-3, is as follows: DARVTQTPRHKVTEMGQEVTMRCQPILGHNTVFWYRQTMMQGLELLAYFRNRAPLDDSGMPKDRFSAEMPDATLATLKIQPSEPRDSAVYFCASGLRSGYTDTQYFGPGTRLTVL.

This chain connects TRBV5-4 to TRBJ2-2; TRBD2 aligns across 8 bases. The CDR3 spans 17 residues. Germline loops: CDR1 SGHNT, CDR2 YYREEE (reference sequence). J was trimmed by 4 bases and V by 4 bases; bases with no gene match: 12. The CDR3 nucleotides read TGTGCCAGCAGCCCGCAGACGGGGACTAGGCGCACCGGGGAGCTGTTTTTT. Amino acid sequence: CASSPQTGTRRTGELFF.

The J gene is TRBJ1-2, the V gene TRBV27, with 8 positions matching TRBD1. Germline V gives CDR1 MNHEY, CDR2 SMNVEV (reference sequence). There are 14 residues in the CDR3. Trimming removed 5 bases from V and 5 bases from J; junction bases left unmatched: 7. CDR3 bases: TGTGCCAGCAGTGCCTACAGGGGGTCTTATGGCTACACCTTC. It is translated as CASSAYRGSYGYTF.

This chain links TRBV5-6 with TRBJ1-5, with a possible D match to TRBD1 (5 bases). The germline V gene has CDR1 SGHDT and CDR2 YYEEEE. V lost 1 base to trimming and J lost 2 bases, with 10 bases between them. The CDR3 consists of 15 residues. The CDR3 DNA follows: TGTGCCAGCAGCTTGCAACAAGGGGGCAATCAGCCCCAGCATTTT. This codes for CASSLQQGGNQPQHF.

The CDR3 spells CASSLDRGQAYEQYF. The DNA of the CDR3 is TGTGCCAGCAGCCTAGACAGGGGGCAAGCCTACGAGCAGTACTTC. The chain is built from TRBV3-1 (or the pseudogene TRBV3-2) and TRBJ2-7; TRBD1 agrees at 10 bases. CDR3 size: 15 residues. Germline V gene lookup returns CDR1 LGHDT and CDR2 YNNKEL (reference sequence). Losses at the gene ends were 4 bases for V and 2 bases for J; bases not matched to a gene: 5.

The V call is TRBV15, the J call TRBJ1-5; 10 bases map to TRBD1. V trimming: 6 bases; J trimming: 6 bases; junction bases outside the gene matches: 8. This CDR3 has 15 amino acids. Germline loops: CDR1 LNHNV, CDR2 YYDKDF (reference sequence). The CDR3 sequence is CATSGGQGVGQPQHF. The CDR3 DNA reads TGTGCCACCAGTGGAGGACAGGGGGTCGGTCAGCCCCAGCATTTT.